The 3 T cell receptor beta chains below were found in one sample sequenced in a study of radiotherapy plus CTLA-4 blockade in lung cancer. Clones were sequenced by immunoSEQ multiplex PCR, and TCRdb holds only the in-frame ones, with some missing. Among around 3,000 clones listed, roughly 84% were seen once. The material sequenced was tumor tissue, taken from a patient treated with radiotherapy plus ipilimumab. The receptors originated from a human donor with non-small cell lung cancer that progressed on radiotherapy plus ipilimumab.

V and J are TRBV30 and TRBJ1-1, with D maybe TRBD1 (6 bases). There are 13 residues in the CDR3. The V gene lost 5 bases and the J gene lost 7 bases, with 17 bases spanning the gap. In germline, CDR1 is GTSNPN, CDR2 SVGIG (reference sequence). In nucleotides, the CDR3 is TGTGCCTGGGGAAACAGGGCGGAAATTGAAGCTTTCTTT. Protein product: CAWGNRAEIEAFF.

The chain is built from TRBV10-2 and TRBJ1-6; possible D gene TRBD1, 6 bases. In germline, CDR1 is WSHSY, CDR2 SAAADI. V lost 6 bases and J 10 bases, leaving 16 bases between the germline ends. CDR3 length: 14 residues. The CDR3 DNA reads TGCGCCAGCAGCGGGTCGAGGGGGACGTCACCCCTCCACTTT. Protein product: CASSGSRGTSPLHF.

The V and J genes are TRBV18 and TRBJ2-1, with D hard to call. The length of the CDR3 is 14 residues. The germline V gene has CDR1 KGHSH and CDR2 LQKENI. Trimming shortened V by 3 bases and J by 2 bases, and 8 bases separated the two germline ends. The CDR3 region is CASSPSAAYNEQFF. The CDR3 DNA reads TGTGCCAGCTCACCCTCGGCAGCCTACAATGAGCAGTTCTTC.